This T cell receptor beta chain was obtained from a study of beta chain features in type 1 diabetes. Study results and caveats: The question left open here concerned HLA type influencing TCRB rearrangement.

Germline V gives CDR1 MNHNS, CDR2 SASEGT. The CDR3 consists of 14 residues. The ends were cut back, 4 bases at V and 8 bases at J, with 17 bases in the middle. Concerning this clone itself: Its specificity is not known.

The authors took one heparinised blood draw, averaging about 116 mL, from each donor. Purity (above 95%) was reached by all sorted populations. Reverse transcribing all isolated RNA meant expressed TCRB transcripts were sequenced. This table comes from immunoSEQ multiplex PCR, and its TCRdb copy is limited to in-frame clones, with some not included. The sample comprises more than 150,000 clones, roughly 10% of which are singletons, and approximately 2% rests with the top ten. This clonotype was obtained from a man between 18 and 35 years old in good health. The chain carries TRBV6-1 and TRBJ1-2; the D gene is possibly TRBD1 (5 bases). Sample: central memory CD4+ T cells from blood. In nucleotides, the CDR3 is TGTGCCAGCAGTGCGACAGTAAGAGTTGTAGGCTACACCTTC. This gives the protein CASSATVRVVGYTF.